This TCR beta chain emerged from a study of blood T cell repertoires in COVID-19. This clone was recorded only once. TCRdb's table, derived via immunoSEQ multiplex PCR, lists solely in-frame clones and lacks some. This sample has 230,000 or so clones, with roughly 84% found just once. Germline loops: CDR1 LNHDA, CDR2 SQIVND (reference sequence). Trimming stripped 7 bases from V and 0 bases from J, with 13 bases between. This CDR3 region has 15 residues. The J gene is TRBJ2-1, the V gene TRBV19, with D maybe TRBD2 (5 bases). Material: peripheral blood. This receptor was taken from a man aged 40-50 years who had recovered from COVID-19. CDR3 region: CASTTLGNSYNEQFF. The CDR3 DNA is TGTGCCAGTACCACACTCGGGAACTCCTACAATGAGCAGTTCTTC.